This T cell receptor (beta chain) was retrieved from a study of graft-versus-host responses after intestinal transplantation. The overall study: Among the recipients, all got anti-thymocyte globulin induction and then tacrolimus and steroids for approximately 3 years. Study-wide results and caveats: Association was observed between peak circulating GvH clone levels and early post-transplant HvG declines. Recipient marrow harbored GvH clones, some of which surfaced first in ileum or blood.

V lost 1 base and J lost 13, with 14 bases in between. There are 12 residues in the CDR3. CDR1 and CDR2 (germline): SQVTM, ANQGSEA. TCRdb's table, derived via immunoSEQ multiplex PCR, lists solely in-frame clones and lacks some. The sample holds tens of thousands of clones, under 95% seen once. A word on this clone: The antigen is unknown.

This rearrangement joins TRBV29-1 to TRBJ2-1; no clear D. The sequence derives from a human patient who received an intestinal transplant, so some T cells may come from the graft donor. The material was PBMCs, obtained approximately 120 days after intestinal transplantation. CDR3 in amino acids: CSVEVLVGTQFF. The DNA for the CDR3 is TGCAGCGTTGAAGTTCTGGTCGGTACTCAGTTCTTC.